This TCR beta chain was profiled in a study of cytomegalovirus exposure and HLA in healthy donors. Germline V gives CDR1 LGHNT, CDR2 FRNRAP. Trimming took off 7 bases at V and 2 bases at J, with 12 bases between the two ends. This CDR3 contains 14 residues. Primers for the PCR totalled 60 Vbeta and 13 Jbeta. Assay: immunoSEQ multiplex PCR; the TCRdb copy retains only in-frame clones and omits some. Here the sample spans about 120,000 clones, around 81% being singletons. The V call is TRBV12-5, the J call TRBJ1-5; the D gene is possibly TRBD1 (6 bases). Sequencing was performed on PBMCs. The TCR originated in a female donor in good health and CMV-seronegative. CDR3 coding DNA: TGTGCTAGTGTCCAGGGACACGGCAATCAGCCCCAGCATTTT. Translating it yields CASVQGHGNQPQHF.